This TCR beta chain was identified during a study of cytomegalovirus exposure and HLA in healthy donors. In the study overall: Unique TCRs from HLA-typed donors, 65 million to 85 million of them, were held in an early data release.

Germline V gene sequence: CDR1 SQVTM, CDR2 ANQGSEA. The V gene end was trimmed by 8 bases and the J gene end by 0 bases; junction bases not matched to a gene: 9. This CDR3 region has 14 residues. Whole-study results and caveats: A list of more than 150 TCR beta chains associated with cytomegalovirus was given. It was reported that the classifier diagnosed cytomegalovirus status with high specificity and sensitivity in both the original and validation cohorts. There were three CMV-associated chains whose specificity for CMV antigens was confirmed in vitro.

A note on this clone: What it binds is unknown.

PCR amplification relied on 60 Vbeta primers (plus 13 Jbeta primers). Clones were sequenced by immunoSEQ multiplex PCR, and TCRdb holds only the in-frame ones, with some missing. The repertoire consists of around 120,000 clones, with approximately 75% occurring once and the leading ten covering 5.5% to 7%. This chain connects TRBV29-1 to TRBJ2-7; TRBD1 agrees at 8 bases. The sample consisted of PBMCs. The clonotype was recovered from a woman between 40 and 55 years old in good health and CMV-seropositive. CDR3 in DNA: TGCAGCAAAAAGGGACAGGCTAGCTCCTACGAGCAGTACTTC. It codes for CSKKGQASSYEQYF.